This T cell receptor (beta chain) was sequenced during a study of T-cell memory formation after mild COVID-19. Study-wide points: Clones contracting over day 15 to 85 were CD4/CD8 balanced, with later expanders leaning CD4+.

Turning to this clonotype: Its antigen is not identified.

MiXCR, run by TCRdb on the 5' RACE reads, gives a single entry per CDR3 protein. The sample includes 350,000 or so distinct CDR3 sequences, approximately 12% of them seen just once. Germline V gives CDR1 SGHVS, CDR2 FNYEAQ. The CDR3 is 17 amino acids. V dropped 1 base and J dropped 8 bases, with 21 bases sitting between them. The chain recombines TRBV7-6 with TRBJ2-1; no clear D gene. Material for sequencing was PBMCs or a T cell subset sorted from them (not recorded which). This sequence originates from a man in his late teens or twenties who had mild COVID-19 (a few samples of this study predate the infection). Cell type and time point are not known. CDR3 amino acids: CASSLGPRPAIGDEQFF. The CDR3 DNA follows: TGTGCCAGCAGCTTAGGGCCACGGCCAGCGATCGGCGATGAGCAGTTCTTC.